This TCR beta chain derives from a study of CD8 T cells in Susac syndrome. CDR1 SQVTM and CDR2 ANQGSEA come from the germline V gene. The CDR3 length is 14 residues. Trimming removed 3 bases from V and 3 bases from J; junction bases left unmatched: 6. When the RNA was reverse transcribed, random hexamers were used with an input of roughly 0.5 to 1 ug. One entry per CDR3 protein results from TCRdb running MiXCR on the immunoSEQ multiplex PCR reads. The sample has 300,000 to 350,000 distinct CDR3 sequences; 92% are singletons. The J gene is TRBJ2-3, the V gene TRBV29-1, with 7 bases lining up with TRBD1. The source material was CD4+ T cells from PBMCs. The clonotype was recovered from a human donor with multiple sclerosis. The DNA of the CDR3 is TGCAGCGTTGATACAGGGGAAGGAACAGATACGCAGTATTTT. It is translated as CSVDTGEGTDTQYF.